A selection of T cell receptor beta chains follows, all from one sample in a study of CD8 T cells in Susac syndrome. From the immunoSEQ multiplex PCR reads, TCRdb called clonotypes with MiXCR, one entry per CDR3 protein. The sample consists of tens of thousands of distinct CDR3 sequences, approximately 93% of them appearing once. Sequencing was performed on CD8+ T cells from PBMCs. The receptor source for this set is a human donor with Susac syndrome. CDR3s include the opening cysteine and the closing phenylalanine or tryptophan. The D gene is left open where the match is weak. The listing skips clone size in some rows; elsewhere it reads once, few, many or a size class.

v_call: TRBV7-2; d_call: .; cdr3_length: 12; j_call: TRBJ2-5; clone_size: .; cdr3_aa: CASSTPGETQYF; cdr3_nt: TGTGCCAGCAGCACCCCGGGGGAGACCCAGTACTTC
v_call: TRBV5-6; d_call: TRBD1; cdr3_length: 14; j_call: TRBJ2-1; clone_size: .; cdr3_aa: CASSLGQGLHEQFF; cdr3_nt: TGTGCCAGCAGCTTGGGACAGGGCCTTCATGAGCAGTTCTTC
v_call: TRBV7-9; d_call: TRBD2; cdr3_length: 14; j_call: TRBJ2-7; clone_size: .; cdr3_aa: CASSLRAGGDEQYF; cdr3_nt: TGTGCCAGCAGCTTGAGAGCGGGAGGAGACGAGCAGTACTTC
v_call: TRBV20-1; d_call: TRBD2; cdr3_length: 15; j_call: TRBJ2-3; clone_size: .; cdr3_aa: CRYRGLAGSTDTQYF; cdr3_nt: TGCAGATATAGAGGACTAGCGGGGAGCACAGATACGCAGTATTTT
v_call: TRBV7-8; d_call: .; cdr3_length: 14; j_call: TRBJ2-3; clone_size: .; cdr3_aa: CASSLDADRDTQYF; cdr3_nt: TGTGCCAGCAGCTTAGATGCAGACCGCGATACGCAGTATTTT
v_call: TRBV19; d_call: TRBD1; cdr3_length: 16; j_call: TRBJ2-5; clone_size: .; cdr3_aa: CASRPSPGQGGETQYF; cdr3_nt: TGTGCCAGTAGGCCCTCGCCGGGACAGGGTGGAGAGACCCAGTACTTC
v_call: TRBV7-6; d_call: .; cdr3_length: 12; j_call: TRBJ2-1; clone_size: .; cdr3_aa: CASSRLEDEQFF; cdr3_nt: TGTGCCAGCAGCCGACTTGAAGATGAGCAGTTCTTC
v_call: TRBV7-9; d_call: TRBD2; cdr3_length: 15; j_call: TRBJ2-2; clone_size: .; cdr3_aa: CASSSTSQFTGELFF; cdr3_nt: TGTGCCAGCAGCTCGACTAGCCAGTTCACCGGGGAGCTGTTTTTT
v_call: TRBV27; d_call: .; cdr3_length: 14; j_call: TRBJ1-2; clone_size: .; cdr3_aa: CASSKGRSNYGYTF; cdr3_nt: TGTGCCAGCAGCAAGGGACGGTCTAACTATGGCTACACCTTC
v_call: TRBV28; d_call: TRBD1; cdr3_length: 12; j_call: TRBJ1-2; clone_size: .; cdr3_aa: CASDDRVYGYTF; cdr3_nt: TGTGCCAGCGATGACAGGGTCTATGGCTACACCTTC
v_call: TRBV7-8; d_call: .; cdr3_length: 14; j_call: TRBJ2-7; clone_size: once; cdr3_aa: CASSLAEPSYEQYF; cdr3_nt: TGTGCCAGCAGCTTAGCGGAGCCCTCCTACGAGCAGTACTTC
v_call: TRBV7-9; d_call: TRBD1; cdr3_length: 18; j_call: TRBJ1-1; clone_size: .; cdr3_aa: CASSLGLGQARMNTEAFF; cdr3_nt: TGTGCCAGCAGCTTAGGTCTAGGACAGGCCCGAATGAACACTGAAGCTTTCTTT
v_call: TRBV20-1; d_call: TRBD1; cdr3_length: 14; j_call: TRBJ2-2; clone_size: .; cdr3_aa: CSAPRQGRTGELFF; cdr3_nt: TGCAGTGCTCCAAGACAGGGGAGAACCGGGGAGCTGTTTTTT
v_call: TRBV19; d_call: .; cdr3_length: 15; j_call: TRBJ1-1; clone_size: .; cdr3_aa: CASSTNRDGDTEAFF; cdr3_nt: TGTGCCAGTAGTACAAACCGGGACGGGGACACTGAAGCTTTCTTT
v_call: TRBV7-6; d_call: TRBD2; cdr3_length: 17; j_call: TRBJ2-5; clone_size: .; cdr3_aa: CASSLFGREGRGETQYF; cdr3_nt: TGTGCCAGCAGCTTATTCGGGCGGGAGGGCCGGGGGGAGACCCAGTACTTC
v_call: TRBV19; d_call: .; cdr3_length: 13; j_call: TRBJ1-2; clone_size: .; cdr3_aa: CASSGYRSYGYTF; cdr3_nt: TGTGCCAGTAGTGGTTACCGCTCCTATGGCTACACCTTC
v_call: TRBV21-1; d_call: .; cdr3_length: 17; j_call: TRBJ2-3; clone_size: .; cdr3_aa: CASSLFGLARSTDTQYF; cdr3_nt: TGTGCCAGCAGTCTCTTTGGGCTAGCTAGGAGCACAGATACGCAGTATTTT
v_call: TRBV10-3; d_call: .; cdr3_length: 18; j_call: TRBJ1-2; clone_size: .; cdr3_aa: CATFPTGTETGRRYGYTF; cdr3_nt: TGTGCCACCTTTCCGACCGGGACGGAGACCGGACGCCGCTATGGCTACACCTTC
v_call: TRBV5-4; d_call: TRBD1; cdr3_length: 15; j_call: TRBJ2-3; clone_size: .; cdr3_aa: CASSAGTDGTDTQYF; cdr3_nt: TGTGCCAGCAGCGCCGGGACAGATGGGACAGATACGCAGTATTTT
v_call: TRBV19; d_call: .; cdr3_length: 17; j_call: TRBJ2-2; clone_size: .; cdr3_aa: CASSIDPRLANTGELFF; cdr3_nt: TGTGCCAGTAGTATAGACCCTCGGCTAGCAAACACCGGGGAGCTGTTTTTT
v_call: TRBV6-2/TRBV6-3; d_call: .; cdr3_length: 14; j_call: TRBJ1-1; clone_size: .; cdr3_aa: CASSYTGPGTEAFF; cdr3_nt: TGTGCCAGCAGTTACACGGGCCCCGGCACTGAAGCTTTCTTT
v_call: TRBV7-2; d_call: .; cdr3_length: 13; j_call: TRBJ1-4; clone_size: .; cdr3_aa: CASSYRLNEKLFF; cdr3_nt: TGTGCCAGCAGCTACAGATTGAATGAAAAACTGTTTTTT
v_call: TRBV10-2; d_call: TRBD2; cdr3_length: 16; j_call: TRBJ2-5; clone_size: .; cdr3_aa: CASSATERELGETQYF; cdr3_nt: TGCGCCAGCAGTGCTACCGAGCGGGAGTTAGGGGAGACCCAGTACTTC
v_call: TRBV27; d_call: .; cdr3_length: 13; j_call: TRBJ2-2; clone_size: once; cdr3_aa: CASSLIPRGELFF; cdr3_nt: TGTGCCAGCAGTTTAATCCCCCGCGGGGAGCTGTTTTTT
v_call: TRBV27; d_call: TRBD2; cdr3_length: 15; j_call: TRBJ2-3; clone_size: once; cdr3_aa: CASSVSSGSTDTQYF; cdr3_nt: TGTGCCAGCAGCGTCTCTAGCGGGAGTACAGATACGCAGTATTTT
v_call: TRBV3-1; d_call: TRBD2; cdr3_length: 18; j_call: TRBJ2-1; clone_size: .; cdr3_aa: CASSQAVSGRVVDNEQFF; cdr3_nt: TGTGCCAGCAGCCAAGCGGTTAGCGGGAGGGTTGTGGACAATGAGCAGTTCTTC